The T cell receptor (beta chain) described here comes from a study of shared clonotypes between healthy human individuals. General study findings and limits: Despite large depth, sorted-subset datasets appeared incompletely sequenced. In a handful of donors, around 5.5% of naive CD4 clonotypes appeared in common.

The CDR3 runs to 14 residues. CDR1 is SGHRS and CDR2 is YFSETQ in the germline V gene. Trimming removed 4 bases from V and 2 bases from J, with 12 bases in between. Regarding this clone: Its antigen is as yet unknown.

The input for sorted-subset replicate PCRs was approximately 210 ng DNA, about 30,000 T cell genomes. The protocol was immunoSEQ multiplex PCR, while the TCRdb copy is restricted to in-frame clones and leaves out a portion. The table records about 1.1 million clones, approximately 77% of them present only once. HIV-negative, healthy adults without recent acute infections or vaccinations were the donors. Specimen: memory CD4+ T cells from PBMCs. As for subset: CD45RA-negative fraction. The receptor's source is a man in his late teens or twenties in good health. Some clones in this sample may be carry-over from other donors' samples. The chain joins TRBV5-1 to TRBJ1-1; D is unclear. The CDR3 DNA reads as TGCGCCAGCAGCCCTCCGGGCCCAAACACTGAAGCTTTCTTT. Its translation is CASSPPGPNTEAFF.